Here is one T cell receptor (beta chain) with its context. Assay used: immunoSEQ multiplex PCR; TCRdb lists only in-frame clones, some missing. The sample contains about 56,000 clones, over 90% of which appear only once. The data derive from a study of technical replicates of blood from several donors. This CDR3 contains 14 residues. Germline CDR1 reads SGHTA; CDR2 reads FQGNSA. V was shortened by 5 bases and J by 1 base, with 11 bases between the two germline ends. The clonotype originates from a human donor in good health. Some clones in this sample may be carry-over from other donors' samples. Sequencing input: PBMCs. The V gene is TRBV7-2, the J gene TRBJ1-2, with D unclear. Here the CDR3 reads CASSLTPFNYGYTF. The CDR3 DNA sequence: TGTGCCAGCAGCCTGACACCTTTTAACTATGGCTACACCTTC.